A selection of T cell receptor beta chains follows, all from one sample in a study of T cell responses to AZD1222 COVID-19 vaccine. This table comes from immunoSEQ multiplex PCR, and its TCRdb copy is limited to in-frame clones, with some not included. The table lists approximately 89,000 clones, 88% of them singletons. Sequencing used peripheral blood, obtained on day 0 of AZD1222 vaccination. These receptors were taken from an adult in good health. The CDR3 runs from the conserved cysteine through the conserved F or W. The order of the fields is CDR3 protein, CDR3 DNA, D gene, J gene, V gene. The D gene is left open where the match is weak.

CASSIIVGDPLDEQFF TGTGCCAGTAGTATAATTGTTGGGGACCCCTTGGATGAGCAGTTCTTC NA TRBJ2-1 TRBV19
CASSIDRAGTEAFF TGCGCCAGCAGCATCGACAGGGCGGGTACTGAAGCTTTCTTT TRBD1 TRBJ1-1 TRBV4-1
CASSQASGMGNQPQHF TGTGCCAGCAGCCAAGCATCAGGGATGGGCAATCAGCCCCAGCATTTT NA TRBJ1-5 TRBV4-2
CASGRGSYEQYF TGTGCCAGTGGGCGGGGGTCCTACGAGCAGTACTTC TRBD2 TRBJ2-7 TRBV25-1
CASSPPGGYEQYF TGTGCCAGCAGTCCCCCGGGGGGGTACGAGCAGTACTTC TRBD2 TRBJ2-7 TRBV27
CASSRGVSSYNSPLHF TGTGCCAGCAGCCGCGGGGTGAGTTCCTATAATTCACCCCTCCACTTT NA TRBJ1-6 TRBV3-1/TRBV3-2
CASSRGTGKANTEAFF TGTGCCAGTAGTAGGGGGACAGGGAAGGCGAACACTGAAGCTTTCTTT TRBD1 TRBJ1-1 TRBV19
CASTGRSYGYTF TGTGCCAGCACCGGGCGTAGCTATGGCTACACCTTC NA TRBJ1-2 TRBV5-6
CATSREVAGGPGTDTQYF TGTGCCACCAGCAGAGAAGTAGCGGGGGGGCCGGGGACAGATACGCAGTATTTT TRBD2 TRBJ2-3 TRBV15
CASSLGTGNVLTF TGTGCCAGCAGTCTAGGGACGGGCAACGTCCTGACTTTC NA TRBJ2-6 TRBV6-5
CASSLDFEDRNEQFF TGTGCCAGCAGCTTAGATTTTGAGGACCGCAATGAGCAGTTCTTC NA TRBJ2-1 TRBV11-2